These 32 T cell receptor beta chains share one sample of origin, sequenced in a study of blood T cell repertoires in COVID-19. Only in-frame clones appear in the TCRdb table, and some are missing; sequencing was by immunoSEQ multiplex PCR. This table has about 250,000 clones, around nine tenths appearing once. Sequencing was performed on peripheral blood. These receptors were obtained from a middle-aged woman who had recovered from COVID-19.

The chain carries TRBV27 and TRBJ1-5; no reliable D call. Trimming removed 2 bases from V and 11 bases from J, with 13 bases in between. This CDR3 has 13 residues. In germline, CDR1 is MNHEY, CDR2 SMNVEV (reference sequence). CDR3 protein: CASSLESRGTQHF. The CDR3 nucleotides are TGTGCCAGCAGTTTAGAGAGCAGAGGAACCCAGCATTTT.

The chain combines TRBV6-5 with TRBJ1-2; 9 bases agree with TRBD1. The CDR3 is 14 amino acids. J was trimmed by 5 bases and V by 6 bases; bases with no gene match: 7. From germline, CDR1 is MNHEY and CDR2 SVGAGI. CDR3 DNA: TGTGCCAGCAGACCGGACAGGGGCCTATATGGCTACACCTTC. Translation gives CASRPDRGLYGYTF.

The chain links TRBV7-9 to TRBJ1-2, with a possible D match to TRBD1 (6 bases). Germline CDR1 SEHNR, CDR2 FQNEAQ (reference sequence). The CDR3 consists of 13 residues. With 1 base removed from V and 5 bases from J, the gap between germline ends came to 8 bases. In DNA, the CDR3 is TGTGCCAGCAGCTTAGGGGACACTTATGGCTACACCTTC. Its protein product is CASSLGDTYGYTF.

This chain links TRBV19 with TRBJ1-1; D is unclear. V was cut by 5 bases and J by 8 bases, with 12 bases left in between. Germline V CDR1 and CDR2: LNHDA, SQIVND (reference sequence). The CDR3 sequence is 12 residues long. The CDR3 protein is CASSPPQTEAFF. CDR3 DNA sequence: TGTGCCAGTAGTCCCCCACAGACCGAAGCTTTCTTT.

The rearrangement uses TRBV29-1 and TRBJ2-5, with a possible D match to TRBD2 (6 bases). CDR1 is SQVTM and CDR2 is ANQGSEA in the germline V gene. This CDR3 is built from 15 residues. The ends were cut back, 3 bases at V and 5 bases at J, with 19 bases in the middle. DNA for the CDR3: TGCAGCGTTGAGGGGGATTTCGGGGGTGGCGAGACCCAGTACTTC. Encoded protein: CSVEGDFGGGETQYF.

The chain is built from TRBV28 and TRBJ1-4; D perhaps matches TRBD1 (5 bases). V was shortened by 4 bases and J by 7 bases, with 13 bases between the two germline ends. Germline lookup yields CDR1 MDHEN and CDR2 SYDVKM. This CDR3 contains 14 residues. For the CDR3, the DNA is TGTGCCAGCAGTTGGGGGGGAGCGTTTGAAAAACTGTTTTTT. Its protein product is CASSWGGAFEKLFF.

This clone has just a few counts. The chain combines TRBV3-1 (or the pseudogene TRBV3-2) with TRBJ2-2; 9 bases map to TRBD1. With 1 base clipped from V and 6 bases from J, the junction kept 6 bases outside the gene matches. The CDR3 has 16 residues. The V gene's germline CDR1 is LGHDT and CDR2 YNNKEL (reference sequence). In DNA form, the CDR3 reads TGTGCCAGCAGCCAAGGGGGGACAGGGTTTCCCGGGGAGCTGTTTTTT. Translating gives CASSQGGTGFPGELFF.

The chain has TRBV24-1 and TRBJ2-2; D is possibly TRBD2 (6 bases). Germline CDR1 reads KGHDR; CDR2 reads SFDVKD. Trimming removed 7 bases at V and 4 bases at J, with 9 bases between. The CDR3 consists of 13 residues. In DNA, the CDR3 is TGTGCCACCAGGGGGGGTCCCACCGGGGAGCTGTTTTTT. It specifies CATRGGPTGELFF.

This clone was recorded once. The chain employs TRBV2 and TRBJ1-1; D might be TRBD1 (5 bases). CDR3 size: 13 residues. The V and J ends lost 7 bases and 6 bases respectively, with 15 bases between them. CDR1 is SNHLY, CDR2 FYNNEI, per germline. CDR3 sequence (DNA): TGTGCCAGCACTGAGGCAGGGTGGGCTGAAGCTTTCTTT. Its translation is CASTEAGWAEAFF. The full variable domain, rest sourced from reference TRBV2 and TRBJ1-1, is EPEVTQTPSHQVTQMGQEVILRCVPISNHLYFYWYRQILGQKVEFLVSFYNNEISEKSEIFDDQFSVERPDGSNFTLKIRSTKLEDSAMYFCASTEAGWAEAFFGQGTRLTVV.

The rearrangement links TRBV6-5 to TRBJ2-1; 11 nucleotides agree with TRBD2. This CDR3 region has 14 residues. V gave up 8 bases and J gave up 5 bases; unmatched junction bases: 5. Germline values: CDR1 MNHEY, CDR2 SVGAGI. CDR3 sequence: CASLQTSGNNEQFF. CDR3 nucleotide sequence: TGTGCCAGCCTCCAGACTAGCGGGAACAATGAGCAGTTCTTC.

In its sample, this clone was seen a few times. This chain uses TRBV9 with TRBJ2-7; 15 bases agree with TRBD2. Germline V gene lookup returns CDR1 SGDLS and CDR2 YYNGEE. V lost 2 bases and J lost 0; bases outside the gene matches: 6. There are 18 residues in the CDR3. The CDR3 nucleotides read TGTGCCAGCAGCGTCGGACTAGCGGGAGGGCTAAGCTCCTACGAGCAGTACTTC. It codes for CASSVGLAGGLSSYEQYF.

The chain uses TRBV5-8 and TRBJ1-2, with TRBD1 matching over 10 bases. This CDR3 contains 15 residues. J was trimmed by 5 bases and V by 6 bases; bases with no gene match: 10. Per the germline V gene, CDR1 is SGHTS and CDR2 is YDEGEE. Here the CDR3 reads CASNPGTGEWYGYTF. The CDR3 DNA reads as TGTGCCAGCAACCCCGGGACAGGGGAATGGTATGGCTACACCTTC.

The rearrangement uses TRBV5-8 and TRBJ2-7; TRBD2 matches at 12 bases. V was clipped by 0 bases and J by 5 bases; unmatched bases: 12. Germline V CDR1 and CDR2: SGHTS, YDEGEE. CDR3 length equals 18 residues. This CDR3 is CASSLDLGASGRGHEQYF. For the CDR3, the DNA is TGTGCCAGCAGCTTGGACCTAGGAGCTAGCGGGAGGGGCCACGAGCAGTACTTC.

The rearrangement uses TRBV6-5 and TRBJ1-1; 7 bases map to TRBD1. Germline lookup yields CDR1 MNHEY and CDR2 SVGAGI. The CDR3 contains 13 residues. The junction had 3 bases not matched to a gene; V was cut back by 7 bases and J by 1 base. The CDR3 nucleotides read TGTGCCAGCATTCGACAGGGGAACACTGAAGCTTTCTTT. Its protein product is CASIRQGNTEAFF.

V usage is TRBV7-2 and J usage is TRBJ2-7, with 8 positions matching TRBD2. V gave up 1 base and J gave up 2 bases; unmatched junction bases: 4. CDR3 length: 15 amino acids. From germline, CDR1 is SGHTA and CDR2 FQGNSA. The CDR3 is CASSLGREGPYEQYF. CDR3 nucleotide sequence: TGTGCCAGCAGCTTAGGACGGGAGGGCCCCTACGAGCAGTACTTC.

A single count supports this clone. The chain combines TRBV18 with TRBJ2-1, with 13 bases lining up with TRBD2. Germline CDR1 is KGHSH and CDR2 is LQKENI. V shed 0 bases, J shed 7 bases, and the junction held 3 bases outside the gene matches. The CDR3 sequence is 16 residues long. DNA for the CDR3: TGTGCCAGCTCACCACCACTAGCGGGAGGGGTAAATGAGCAGTTCTTC. Protein sequence: CASSPPLAGGVNEQFF.

The chain carries TRBV4-1 and TRBJ1-2; D gene ambiguous. This CDR3 spans 16 amino acids. CDR1 is MGHRA, CDR2 YSYEKL, per germline. V was pared by 1 base and J by 2 bases, with 14 bases between. CDR3 nucleotide sequence: TGCGCCAGCAGCCAAGTGGTTCGCCAGGAAAACTATGGCTACACCTTC. This translates into CASSQVVRQENYGYTF.

The rearrangement joins TRBV6-5 to TRBJ2-5; D remains ambiguous. The CDR3 extends over 13 amino acids. Trimming took off 6 bases at V and 2 bases at J, with 10 bases between the two ends. In germline, CDR1 is MNHEY, CDR2 SVGAGI. CDR3 DNA sequence: TGTGCCAGCAGGTCACTCGATCAAGAGACCCAGTACTTC. This gives the protein CASRSLDQETQYF.

The gene calls are TRBV7-7 and TRBJ2-1, with D possibly being TRBD2 (5 bases). V shed 1 base and J shed 0 bases, with 7 bases lying between them. Germline CDR1 and CDR2: SSHAT and FNYEAQ (reference sequence). The CDR3 contains 15 residues. The CDR3 DNA follows: TGTGCCAGCAGCTTAGACCGGGACTCCTACAATGAGCAGTTCTTC. Translating gives CASSLDRDSYNEQFF.

The chain is built from TRBV10-3 and TRBJ2-1, with D possibly being TRBD2 (6 bases). The CDR3 runs to 14 residues. The germline gives CDR1 ENHRY, CDR2 SYGVKD. The ends were cut back, 2 bases at V and 9 bases at J, with 14 bases in the middle. In nucleotides, the CDR3 is TGTGCCATCAGTGAGCCATGGACTACCGGTGAGCAGTTCTTC. The encoded protein is CAISEPWTTGEQFF.

V is TRBV7-9 and J is TRBJ2-5; 9 bases are a match to TRBD1. The V gene end was trimmed by 5 bases and the J gene end by 2 bases; junction bases not matched to a gene: 6. This CDR3 is built from 15 residues. Germline V lookup: CDR1 SEHNR, CDR2 FQNEAQ (reference sequence). The CDR3 spells CASSIGGQGQETQYF. CDR3 DNA sequence: TGTGCCAGCAGCATAGGGGGACAGGGACAAGAGACCCAGTACTTC.

V is TRBV2 and J is TRBJ2-3; TRBD2 matches 8 bases. Germline loops: CDR1 SNHLY, CDR2 FYNNEI. The junction had 11 bases not matched to a gene; V was cut back by 8 bases and J by 4 bases. This CDR3 comprises 15 residues. The CDR3 DNA reads TGTGCCAGCCCACCCCGGGAGGGCCGTGCAGATACGCAGTATTTT. It specifies CASPPREGRADTQYF.

The V and J genes are TRBV6-5 and TRBJ2-7, with D perhaps matching TRBD1 (6 bases). Trimming shortened V by 6 bases and J by 2 bases, and 14 bases separated the two germline ends. Germline CDR1 MNHEY, CDR2 SVGAGI. The CDR3 loop spans 14 amino acids. The CDR3 region is CASRSGTNTYEQYF. CDR3 DNA sequence: TGTGCCAGCAGGAGTGGGACAAACACCTACGAGCAGTACTTC.

This chain's CDR3 is CATSDTTGTGMGNEQFF. The CDR3 coding sequence is TGTGCCACCAGTGATACTACCGGGACAGGGATGGGAAATGAGCAGTTCTTC. V usage is TRBV24-1 and J usage is TRBJ2-1; 9 bases map to TRBD1. The CDR3 sequence is 17 residues long. CDR1 is KGHDR, CDR2 SFDVKD, per germline. Losses at the gene ends were 3 bases for V and 7 bases for J; bases not matched to a gene: 12.

This clone was observed a handful of times. The chain couples TRBV7-2 to TRBJ1-5; 8 bases fit TRBD1. V was pared by 5 bases and J by 2 bases, with 8 bases of the junction left unmatched. The CDR3 is 16 amino acids. Germline loops: CDR1 SGHTA, CDR2 FQGNSA. The CDR3 sequence: CASSLTRGPGNQPQHF. CDR3 coding DNA: TGTGCCAGCAGCCTTACCAGGGGGCCAGGCAATCAGCCCCAGCATTTT.

The V gene is TRBV5-1, the J gene TRBJ2-1; the D gene is possibly TRBD2 (6 bases). The ends were cut back, 4 bases at V and 3 bases at J, with 14 bases in the middle. The CDR3 has 15 amino acids. Germline CDR1 SGHRS, CDR2 YFSETQ. In nucleotides, the CDR3 is TGCGCCAGCAGCCCCGCGGTAGCGGACTACAATGAGCAGTTCTTC. This gives the protein CASSPAVADYNEQFF. The full variable domain, its missing parts supplied by reference TRBV5-1 and TRBJ2-1, is KAGVTQTPRYLIKTRGQQVTLSCSPISGHRSVSWYQQTPGQGLQFLFEYFSETQRNKGNFPGRFSGRQFSNSRSEMNVSTLELGDSALYLCASSPAVADYNEQFFGPGTRLTVL.

The V call is TRBV5-1, the J call TRBJ2-3; 8 nucleotides agree with TRBD2. This CDR3 has 16 amino acids. Looked up from germline, CDR1 is SGHRS and CDR2 is YFSETQ. V lost 0 bases and J lost 2; bases outside the gene matches: 5. The CDR3 here is CASSLAGGVPTDTQYF. In DNA form, the CDR3 reads TGCGCCAGCAGCTTGGCCGGGGGGGTTCCCACAGATACGCAGTATTTT.

The chain employs TRBV2 and TRBJ2-4; tentative D call: TRBD2 (7 bases). The V and J ends lost 7 bases and 12 bases respectively, with 13 bases between them. This CDR3 region has 11 residues. Per germline, CDR1 SNHLY and CDR2 FYNNEI. The CDR3 is CASNGEGGQYF. The CDR3 nucleotides are TGTGCCAGCAACGGGGAGGGGGGTCAGTACTTC.

V is TRBV10-2 and J is TRBJ2-2; 10 bases are a match to TRBD2. Germline V CDR1 and CDR2: WSHSY, SAAADI. This CDR3 is 15 amino acids long. J gave up 6 bases and V 5 bases, and 6 bases lay outside the gene matches. The CDR3: CASSMASGSSGELFF. Here the CDR3 DNA reads TGCGCCAGCAGTATGGCTAGCGGGAGCTCCGGGGAGCTGTTTTTT.

This chain connects TRBV30 to TRBJ1-2; TRBD1 agrees at 11 bases. V dropped 2 bases and J dropped 4; count of bases not matched to a gene: 3. The CDR3 spans 14 residues. The V gene's germline CDR1 is GTSNPN and CDR2 SVGIG (reference sequence). In DNA, the CDR3 is TGTGCCTGGAGTCTCGGGACAGGGGGCTATGGCTACACCTTC. Encoded protein: CAWSLGTGGYGYTF.

V and J are TRBV20-1 and TRBJ2-5; no reliable D call. The CDR3 has 9 residues. V lost 6 bases and J lost 5, with 4 bases in between. Germline V CDR1 and CDR2: DFQATT, SNEGSKA (reference sequence). The CDR3 sequence is CSAGETQYF. The CDR3 nucleotides are TGCAGTGCCGGGGAGACCCAGTACTTC.

The chain links TRBV7-8 to TRBJ2-3; D is possibly TRBD1 (6 bases). CDR1 is SGHVS and CDR2 is FQNEAQ in the germline V gene. This CDR3 comprises 16 residues. V lost 3 bases to trimming and J lost 5 bases, with 18 bases between them. The CDR3 here is CASSLSNAGVGDTQYF. The CDR3 DNA follows: TGTGCCAGCAGCTTGTCGAACGCAGGGGTTGGAGATACGCAGTATTTT.